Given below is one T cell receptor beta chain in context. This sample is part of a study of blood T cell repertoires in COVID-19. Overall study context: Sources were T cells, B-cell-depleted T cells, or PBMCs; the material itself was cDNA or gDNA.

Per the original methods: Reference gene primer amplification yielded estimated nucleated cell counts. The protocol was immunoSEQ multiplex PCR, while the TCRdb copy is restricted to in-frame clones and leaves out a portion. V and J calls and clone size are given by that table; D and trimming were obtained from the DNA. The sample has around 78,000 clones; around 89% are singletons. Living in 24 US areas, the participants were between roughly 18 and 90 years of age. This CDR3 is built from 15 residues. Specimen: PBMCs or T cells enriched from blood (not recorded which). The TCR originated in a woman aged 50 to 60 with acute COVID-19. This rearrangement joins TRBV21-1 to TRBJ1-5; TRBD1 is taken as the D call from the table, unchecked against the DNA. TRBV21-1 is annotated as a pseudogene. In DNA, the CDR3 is TGTGCCAGCAGCAAGCCCCGACAAAAAGGCCAGCCCCAGCATTTT. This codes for CASSKPRQKGQPQHF.